A selection of T cell receptor beta chains follows, all from one sample in a study of T cell changes during pregnancy in multiple sclerosis. Here immunoSEQ multiplex PCR was the method, and the copy in TCRdb shows in-frame clones only, minus some. The repertoire holds about 42,000 clones, more than 85% seen once, with about 0.48% in the top ten. The sample here was CD4+ T cells from peripheral blood mononuclear cells, taken in the second trimester of pregnancy. These receptor sequences come from a female donor in good health, enrolled as a control in a pregnancy study. Each CDR3 is given with its conserved first and last residue. Each record gives: CDR3 protein, CDR3 DNA, V gene, clone size, J gene, D gene. A D gene is named only where the DNA matches it firmly. A row's size may be missing; if present it is once, few, many or a size class.

CDR3aa: CASSPGRVSPLHF
CDR3nt: TGTGCCAGCAGTCCGGGGAGGGTGTCACCCCTCCACTTT
v_gene: TRBV6-5
abundance: -
j_gene: TRBJ1-6
d_gene: -

CDR3aa: CAWSATGKQPQHF
CDR3nt: TGTGCCTGGAGTGCGACAGGGAAACAGCCCCAGCATTTT
v_gene: TRBV30
abundance: -
j_gene: TRBJ1-5
d_gene: TRBD1

CDR3aa: CASSTLQGTFPEAFF
CDR3nt: TGTGCCAGTAGTACGCTTCAGGGGACGTTCCCTGAAGCTTTCTTT
v_gene: TRBV19
abundance: -
j_gene: TRBJ1-1
d_gene: -

CDR3aa: CAAPREATNNSPLHF
CDR3nt: TGTGCCGCTCCCCGGGAGGCTACTAATAATTCACCCCTCCACTTT
v_gene: TRBV2
abundance: -
j_gene: TRBJ1-6
d_gene: -

CDR3aa: CASSKTLVSTDTQYF
CDR3nt: TGCGCCAGCAGTAAAACTCTAGTGTCCACAGATACGCAGTATTTT
v_gene: TRBV5-1
abundance: once
j_gene: TRBJ2-3
d_gene: -

CDR3aa: CASSSRAGREAFF
CDR3nt: TGTGCCAGCAGCTCTCGAGCTGGGCGTGAAGCTTTCTTT
v_gene: TRBV5-4
abundance: -
j_gene: TRBJ1-1
d_gene: -

CDR3aa: CASSLFGRHNEQFF
CDR3nt: TGTGCCAGCAGCTTGTTCGGGAGACACAATGAGCAGTTCTTC
v_gene: TRBV5-4
abundance: -
j_gene: TRBJ2-1
d_gene: -

CDR3aa: CASGLSPVEQYF
CDR3nt: TGTGCTAGTGGTTTGTCCCCGGTCGAGCAGTACTTC
v_gene: TRBV12-5
abundance: -
j_gene: TRBJ2-7
d_gene: -

CDR3aa: CASSDDFLAGAYEQYF
CDR3nt: TGTGCCAGCAGCGACGACTTCCTAGCGGGGGCCTACGAGCAGTACTTC
v_gene: TRBV7-9
abundance: -
j_gene: TRBJ2-7
d_gene: TRBD2

CDR3aa: CASSQDASRGTDTQYF
CDR3nt: TGCGCCAGCAGCCAAGATGCCTCACGGGGGACAGATACGCAGTATTTT
v_gene: TRBV4-3
abundance: -
j_gene: TRBJ2-3
d_gene: -

CDR3aa: CARTGVLLQPQHF
CDR3nt: TGTGCCAGGACAGGGGTTCTTTTGCAGCCCCAGCATTTT
v_gene: TRBV27
abundance: -
j_gene: TRBJ1-5
d_gene: TRBD1

CDR3aa: CASSPFPGGETQYF
CDR3nt: TGTGCCAGCAGTCCCTTCCCGGGGGGGGAGACCCAGTACTTC
v_gene: TRBV6-1
abundance: -
j_gene: TRBJ2-5
d_gene: TRBD2

CDR3aa: CASSKGQGGIPNTEAFF
CDR3nt: TGTGCCAGCAGCAAAGGACAGGGGGGAATCCCGAACACTGAAGCTTTCTTT
v_gene: TRBV9
abundance: -
j_gene: TRBJ1-1
d_gene: TRBD1

CDR3aa: CASSLGGWNTGELFF
CDR3nt: TGTGCCAGCAGCTTGGGAGGCTGGAACACCGGGGAGCTGTTTTTT
v_gene: TRBV5-6
abundance: -
j_gene: TRBJ2-2
d_gene: -

CDR3aa: CASSLYALAGVIDTQYF
CDR3nt: TGTGCCAGCAGCCTATACGCTCTAGCGGGAGTTATAGATACGCAGTATTTT
v_gene: TRBV7-8
abundance: -
j_gene: TRBJ2-3
d_gene: TRBD2

CDR3aa: CASTDQETQYF
CDR3nt: TGTGCCAGCACCGATCAGGAGACCCAGTACTTC
v_gene: TRBV6-5
abundance: -
j_gene: TRBJ2-5
d_gene: -

CDR3aa: CASTEGRGSNYGYTF
CDR3nt: TGTGCCAGCACCGAGGGTCGGGGTAGTAACTATGGCTACACCTTC
v_gene: TRBV28
abundance: -
j_gene: TRBJ1-2
d_gene: -

CDR3aa: CASSFPQLAGGGNEQFF
CDR3nt: TGTGCCAGCAGTTTCCCTCAACTAGCGGGAGGGGGCAATGAGCAGTTCTTC
v_gene: TRBV27
abundance: -
j_gene: TRBJ2-1
d_gene: TRBD2

CDR3aa: CASSPSGGGTDTQYF
CDR3nt: TGCGCCAGCAGTCCATCCGGGGGGGGCACAGATACGCAGTATTTT
v_gene: TRBV10-1
abundance: -
j_gene: TRBJ2-3
d_gene: TRBD2

CDR3aa: CASSYRTTGNGYTF
CDR3nt: TGTGCCAGCAGTTACAGGACGACAGGGAATGGCTACACCTTC
v_gene: TRBV6-6
abundance: -
j_gene: TRBJ1-2
d_gene: TRBD1

CDR3aa: CASSPRAPGGLSNQPQHF
CDR3nt: TGTGCCAGCTCACCTCGGGCCCCAGGGGGGCTTAGCAATCAGCCCCAGCATTTT
v_gene: TRBV18
abundance: -
j_gene: TRBJ1-5
d_gene: TRBD1

CDR3aa: CASSSFRHRVETQYF
CDR3nt: TGTGCCAGCAGCTCATTCAGGCACAGGGTCGAGACCCAGTACTTC
v_gene: TRBV7-9
abundance: -
j_gene: TRBJ2-5
d_gene: -

CDR3aa: CASSPRQANNEKLFF
CDR3nt: TGTGCCAGCAGCCCCAGACAGGCAAATAATGAAAAACTGTTTTTT
v_gene: TRBV9
abundance: -
j_gene: TRBJ1-4
d_gene: -

CDR3aa: CASSEAAQRLYGYTF
CDR3nt: TGTGCCAGCAGTGAAGCAGCGCAGCGGCTCTATGGCTACACCTTC
v_gene: TRBV2
abundance: -
j_gene: TRBJ1-2
d_gene: -

CDR3aa: CASSLAGRSPTNEKLFF
CDR3nt: TGTGCCAGCAGCTTGGCGGGGAGGAGCCCAACTAATGAAAAACTGTTTTTT
v_gene: TRBV5-4
abundance: -
j_gene: TRBJ1-4
d_gene: -

CDR3aa: CASSVTGMTTGELFF
CDR3nt: TGTGCCAGTAGTGTCACAGGGATGACCACCGGGGAGCTGTTTTTT
v_gene: TRBV19
abundance: few
j_gene: TRBJ2-2
d_gene: -

CDR3aa: CASSAFSGGAGSYNEQFF
CDR3nt: TGTGCCAGTAGTGCCTTTAGCGGGGGGGCCGGGTCCTACAATGAGCAGTTCTTC
v_gene: TRBV19
abundance: -
j_gene: TRBJ2-1
d_gene: TRBD2

CDR3aa: CASSYYSNNQPQHF
CDR3nt: TGTGCCAGCAGTTATTACAGCAACAATCAGCCCCAGCATTTT
v_gene: TRBV6-6
abundance: once
j_gene: TRBJ1-5
d_gene: -

CDR3aa: CASTRTGTGETQYF
CDR3nt: TGTGCCAGCACAAGGACAGGGACGGGAGAGACCCAGTACTTC
v_gene: TRBV5-5
abundance: -
j_gene: TRBJ2-5
d_gene: TRBD1

CDR3aa: CASSLNLEETQYF
CDR3nt: TGCGCCAGCAGCTTAAACTTAGAAGAGACCCAGTACTTC
v_gene: TRBV5-1
abundance: -
j_gene: TRBJ2-5
d_gene: -

CDR3aa: CASSPGQNYGYTF
CDR3nt: TGTGCCAGCAGCCCTGGACAGAACTATGGCTACACCTTC
v_gene: TRBV7-2
abundance: -
j_gene: TRBJ1-2
d_gene: -

CDR3aa: CASSPDGTGTVVYNEQFF
CDR3nt: TGTGCCAGCTCACCCGACGGGACAGGGACCGTAGTCTACAATGAGCAGTTCTTC
v_gene: TRBV18
abundance: -
j_gene: TRBJ2-1
d_gene: TRBD1

CDR3aa: CASSFFAPGEQFF
CDR3nt: TGTGCCAGCAGCTTCTTTGCACCCGGGGAGCAGTTCTTC
v_gene: TRBV7-2
abundance: -
j_gene: TRBJ2-1
d_gene: -

CDR3aa: CASRVSIAGKNIQYF
CDR3nt: TGTGCCAGCCGCGTATCTATAGCGGGTAAAAACATTCAGTACTTC
v_gene: TRBV19
abundance: -
j_gene: TRBJ2-4
d_gene: TRBD2

CDR3aa: CASRSRDRVIGGMNTEAFF
CDR3nt: TGTGCCAGCAGGTCCCGGGACAGGGTAATCGGGGGGATGAACACTGAAGCTTTCTTT
v_gene: TRBV5-5
abundance: -
j_gene: TRBJ1-1
d_gene: TRBD1

CDR3aa: CASSLRRSWEQFF
CDR3nt: TGTGCCAGCAGCTTACGCAGGTCTTGGGAGCAGTTCTTC
v_gene: TRBV7-2
abundance: -
j_gene: TRBJ2-1
d_gene: -

CDR3aa: CASSLAMAGGNQPQHF
CDR3nt: TGTGCCAGCAGCTTAGCGATGGCAGGGGGCAATCAGCCCCAGCATTTT
v_gene: TRBV7-2
abundance: -
j_gene: TRBJ1-5
d_gene: -

CDR3aa: CASSAGQQNTEAFF
CDR3nt: TGTGCCAGCTCGGCGGGACAGCAGAACACTGAAGCTTTCTTT
v_gene: TRBV18
abundance: -
j_gene: TRBJ1-1
d_gene: TRBD1

CDR3aa: CASSLDPGGLGADTQYF
CDR3nt: TGTGCCAGCAGCTTAGATCCAGGGGGGCTCGGTGCAGATACGCAGTATTTT
v_gene: TRBV11-2
abundance: -
j_gene: TRBJ2-3
d_gene: -

CDR3aa: CAWSGRTGMNTEAFF
CDR3nt: TGTGCCTGGAGCGGGAGGACAGGGATGAACACTGAAGCTTTCTTT
v_gene: TRBV30
abundance: -
j_gene: TRBJ1-1
d_gene: TRBD1

CDR3aa: CASSVGQGFDEQYF
CDR3nt: TGTGCCAGCAGCGTGGGACAGGGTTTTGACGAGCAGTACTTC
v_gene: TRBV12-1
abundance: -
j_gene: TRBJ2-7
d_gene: -

CDR3aa: CASSSTSGGYGEQFF
CDR3nt: TGTGCTAGCAGCTCCACTAGCGGGGGGTATGGTGAGCAGTTCTTC
v_gene: TRBV7-7
abundance: -
j_gene: TRBJ2-1
d_gene: TRBD2

CDR3aa: CASSLDPGLAGSEQFF
CDR3nt: TGCGCCAGCAGCTTGGACCCGGGACTAGCGGGTAGTGAGCAGTTCTTC
v_gene: TRBV5-1
abundance: -
j_gene: TRBJ2-1
d_gene: TRBD2

CDR3aa: CASSILTEEWAGNTIYF
CDR3nt: TGTGCCAGTAGTATCCTGACGGAGGAATGGGCTGGAAACACCATATATTTT
v_gene: TRBV19
abundance: once
j_gene: TRBJ1-3
d_gene: -

CDR3aa: CASSGQENTEAFF
CDR3nt: TGTGCCAGCTCGGGACAGGAGAACACTGAAGCTTTCTTT
v_gene: TRBV18
abundance: once
j_gene: TRBJ1-1
d_gene: TRBD1

CDR3aa: CASSRAQGTPYEQYF
CDR3nt: TGTGCCAGCAGCCGGGCACAGGGGACACCCTACGAGCAGTACTTC
v_gene: TRBV7-2
abundance: -
j_gene: TRBJ2-7
d_gene: TRBD1

CDR3aa: CASSRSLSRDEQYF
CDR3nt: TGTGCCAGCAGCCGGTCTTTATCCCGCGACGAGCAGTACTTC
v_gene: TRBV14
abundance: -
j_gene: TRBJ2-7
d_gene: -

CDR3aa: CASSFEVYGYTF
CDR3nt: TGTGCCAGCAGTTTTGAGGTCTATGGCTACACCTTC
v_gene: TRBV28
abundance: once
j_gene: TRBJ1-2
d_gene: -

CDR3aa: CSVRQNTGELFF
CDR3nt: TGCAGCGTAAGACAGAACACCGGGGAGCTGTTTTTT
v_gene: TRBV29-1
abundance: -
j_gene: TRBJ2-2
d_gene: -

CDR3aa: CASRLDRGLAGELSYNEQFF
CDR3nt: TGTGCAAGTCGCTTAGATCGGGGACTAGCGGGGGAACTTTCCTACAATGAGCAGTTCTTC
v_gene: TRBV12-2
abundance: -
j_gene: TRBJ2-1
d_gene: -

CDR3aa: CAISDSWGQLNEQFF
CDR3nt: TGTGCCATCAGTGATTCGTGGGGGCAACTTAATGAGCAGTTCTTC
v_gene: TRBV10-3
abundance: -
j_gene: TRBJ2-1
d_gene: -

CDR3aa: CATRPGNTEAFF
CDR3nt: TGTGCCACCCGACCGGGTAACACTGAAGCTTTCTTT
v_gene: TRBV28
abundance: -
j_gene: TRBJ1-1
d_gene: -